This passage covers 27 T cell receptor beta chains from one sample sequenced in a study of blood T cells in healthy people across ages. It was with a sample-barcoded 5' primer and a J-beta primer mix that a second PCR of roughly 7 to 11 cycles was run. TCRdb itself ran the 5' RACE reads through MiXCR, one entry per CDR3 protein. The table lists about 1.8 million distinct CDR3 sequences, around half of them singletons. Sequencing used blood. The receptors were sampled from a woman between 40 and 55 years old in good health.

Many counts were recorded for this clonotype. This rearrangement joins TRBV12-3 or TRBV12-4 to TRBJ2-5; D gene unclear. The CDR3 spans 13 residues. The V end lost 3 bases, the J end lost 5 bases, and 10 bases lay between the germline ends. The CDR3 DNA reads TGTGCCAGCAGTTTTGGTCTGTCGGAGACCCAGTACTTC. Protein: CASSFGLSETQYF.

The CDR3 sequence is CASSPDFEETQYF. The DNA for the CDR3 is TGTGCCAGCAGCCCCGATTTCGAAGAGACCCAGTACTTC. The chain couples TRBV11-2 to TRBJ2-7; no clear D. The last part of the DNA fits TRBJ2-5 better; the J call may be wrong. The CDR3 is 13 amino acids. Germline V gives CDR1 SGHAT, CDR2 FQNNGV.

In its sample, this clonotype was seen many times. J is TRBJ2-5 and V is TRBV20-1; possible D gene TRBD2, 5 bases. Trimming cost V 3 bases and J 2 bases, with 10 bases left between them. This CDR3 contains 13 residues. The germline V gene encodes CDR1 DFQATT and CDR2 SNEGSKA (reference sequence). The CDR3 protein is CSASEGIQETQYF. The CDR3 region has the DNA TGCAGTGCTAGCGAGGGAATACAAGAGACCCAGTACTTC.

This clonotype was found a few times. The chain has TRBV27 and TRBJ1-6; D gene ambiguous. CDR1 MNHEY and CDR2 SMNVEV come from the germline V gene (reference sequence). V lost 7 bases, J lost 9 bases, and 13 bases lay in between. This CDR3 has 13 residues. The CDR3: CASNPDRTSPLHF. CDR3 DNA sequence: TGTGCCAGCAACCCGGACCGGACTTCACCCCTCCACTTT.

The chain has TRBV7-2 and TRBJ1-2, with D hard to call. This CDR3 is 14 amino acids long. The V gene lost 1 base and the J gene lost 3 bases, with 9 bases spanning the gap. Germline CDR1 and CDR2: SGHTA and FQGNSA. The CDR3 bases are TGTGCCAGCAGCTTAGAAGAGGGTGACTATGGCTACACCTTC. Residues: CASSLEEGDYGYTF.

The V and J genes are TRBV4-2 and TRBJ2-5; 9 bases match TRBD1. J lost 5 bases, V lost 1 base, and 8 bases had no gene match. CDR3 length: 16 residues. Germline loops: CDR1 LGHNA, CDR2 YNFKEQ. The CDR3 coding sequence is TGTGCCAGCAGCCAAGCAGGGACAGGGCCATGGGAGACCCAGTACTTC. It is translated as CASSQAGTGPWETQYF.

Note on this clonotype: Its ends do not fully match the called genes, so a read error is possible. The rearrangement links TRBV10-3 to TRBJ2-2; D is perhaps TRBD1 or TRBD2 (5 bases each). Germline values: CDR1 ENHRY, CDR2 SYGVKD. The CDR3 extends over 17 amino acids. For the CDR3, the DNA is TGTGCCATCAGTGGGTTAGGAGTAGGGGCGAACACCGGGAAGCTGTTTTTT. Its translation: CAISGLGVGANTGKLFF.

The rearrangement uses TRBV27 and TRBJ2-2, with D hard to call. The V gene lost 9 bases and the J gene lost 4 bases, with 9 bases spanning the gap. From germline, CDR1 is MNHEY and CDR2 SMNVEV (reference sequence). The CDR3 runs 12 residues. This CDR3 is CARPLSTGELFF. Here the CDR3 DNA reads TGTGCCAGGCCGTTAAGCACCGGGGAGCTGTTTTTT.

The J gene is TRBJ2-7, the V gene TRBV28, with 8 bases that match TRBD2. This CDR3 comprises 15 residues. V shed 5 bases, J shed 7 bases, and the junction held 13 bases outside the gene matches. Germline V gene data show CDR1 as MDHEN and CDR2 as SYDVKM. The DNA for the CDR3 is TGTGCCAGCAGTCTGCTAGCCGGGGGGGTGGGTGAGCAGTACTTC. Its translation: CASSLLAGGVGEQYF. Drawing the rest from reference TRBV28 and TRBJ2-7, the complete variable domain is DVKVTQSSRYLVKRTGEKVFLECVQDMDHENMFWYRQDPGLGLRLIYFSYDVKMKEKGDIPEGYSVSREKKERFSLILESASTNQTSMYLCASSLLAGGVGEQYFGPGTRLTVT.

CDR3 sequence (DNA): TGTGCCATCAGCGACCTAAACAGGGGGAGCCTCTACGAGCAGTACTTC. Translating it yields CAISDLNRGSLYEQYF. This rearrangement joins TRBV10-3 to TRBJ2-7, with TRBD1 identical over 8 bases. Germline CDR1 and CDR2: ENHRY and SYGVKD. Unmatched junction bases numbered 13, after V lost 6 bases and J lost 3 bases. This CDR3 is built from 16 residues.

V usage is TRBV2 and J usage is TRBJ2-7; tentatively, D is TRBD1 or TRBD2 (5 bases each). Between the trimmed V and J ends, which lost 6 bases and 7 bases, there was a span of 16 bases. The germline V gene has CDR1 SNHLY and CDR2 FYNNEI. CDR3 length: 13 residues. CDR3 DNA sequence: TGTGCCAGCAGGGAGGCAGGGTCCACTGAGCAGTACTTC. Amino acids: CASREAGSTEQYF.

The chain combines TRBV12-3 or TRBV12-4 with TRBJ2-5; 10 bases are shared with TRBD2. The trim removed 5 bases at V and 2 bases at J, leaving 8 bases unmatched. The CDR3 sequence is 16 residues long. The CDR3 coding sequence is TGTGCCAGCAGTCTCGGACTAGCGGAGCTTCAAGAGACCCAGTACTTC. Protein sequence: CASSLGLAELQETQYF.

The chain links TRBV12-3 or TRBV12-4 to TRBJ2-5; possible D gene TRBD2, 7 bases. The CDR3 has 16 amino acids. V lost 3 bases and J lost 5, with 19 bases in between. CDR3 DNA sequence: TGTGCCAGCAGTTTGGCGGGGGCCACTGTAGGGGAGACCCAGTACTTC. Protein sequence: CASSLAGATVGETQYF.

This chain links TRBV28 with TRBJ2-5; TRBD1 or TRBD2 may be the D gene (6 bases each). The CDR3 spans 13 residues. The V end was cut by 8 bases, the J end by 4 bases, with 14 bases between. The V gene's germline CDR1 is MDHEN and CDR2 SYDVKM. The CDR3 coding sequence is TGTGCCAGCGGTCGGGGGCTTCCAGAGACCCAGTACTTC. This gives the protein CASGRGLPETQYF.

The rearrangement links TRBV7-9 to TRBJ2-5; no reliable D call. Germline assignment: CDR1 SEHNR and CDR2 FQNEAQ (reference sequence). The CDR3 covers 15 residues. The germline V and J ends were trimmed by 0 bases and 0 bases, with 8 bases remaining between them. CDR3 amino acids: CASSLAGSYQETQYF. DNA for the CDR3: TGTGCCAGCAGCTTAGCGGGGTCTTACCAAGAGACCCAGTACTTC. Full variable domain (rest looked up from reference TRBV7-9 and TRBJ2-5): DTGVSQNPRHKITKRGQNVTFRCDPISEHNRLYWYRQTLGQGPEFLTYFQNEAQLEKSRLLSDRFSAERPKGSFSTLEIQRTEQGDSAMYLCASSLAGSYQETQYFGPGTRLLVL.

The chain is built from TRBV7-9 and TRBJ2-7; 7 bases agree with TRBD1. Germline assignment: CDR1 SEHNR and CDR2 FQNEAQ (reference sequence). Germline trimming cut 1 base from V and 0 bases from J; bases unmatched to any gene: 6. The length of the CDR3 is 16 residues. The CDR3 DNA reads TGTGCCAGCAGCTTAGGGACGGGACAGTTCTCCTACGAGCAGTACTTC. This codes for CASSLGTGQFSYEQYF.

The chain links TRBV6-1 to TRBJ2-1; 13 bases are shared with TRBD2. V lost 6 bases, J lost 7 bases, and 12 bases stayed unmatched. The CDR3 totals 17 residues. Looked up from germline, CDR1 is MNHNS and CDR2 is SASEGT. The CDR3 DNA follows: TGTGCCAGCAGGAAAACCGGGACTAGCGGGGTTTCGAATGAGCAGTTCTTC. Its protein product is CASRKTGTSGVSNEQFF.

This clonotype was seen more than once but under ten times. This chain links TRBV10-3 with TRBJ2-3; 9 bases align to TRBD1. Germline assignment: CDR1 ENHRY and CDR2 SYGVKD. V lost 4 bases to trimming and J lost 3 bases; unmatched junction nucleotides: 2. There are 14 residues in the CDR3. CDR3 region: CAISAGQGTDTQYF. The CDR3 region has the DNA TGTGCCATCAGTGCTGGACAGGGGACAGATACGCAGTATTTT.

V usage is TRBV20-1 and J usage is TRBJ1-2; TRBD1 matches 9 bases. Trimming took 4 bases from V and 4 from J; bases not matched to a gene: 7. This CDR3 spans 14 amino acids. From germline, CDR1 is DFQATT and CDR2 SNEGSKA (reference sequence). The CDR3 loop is CSAKTGTGSYGYTF. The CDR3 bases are TGCAGTGCTAAAACCGGGACAGGGTCCTATGGCTACACCTTC.

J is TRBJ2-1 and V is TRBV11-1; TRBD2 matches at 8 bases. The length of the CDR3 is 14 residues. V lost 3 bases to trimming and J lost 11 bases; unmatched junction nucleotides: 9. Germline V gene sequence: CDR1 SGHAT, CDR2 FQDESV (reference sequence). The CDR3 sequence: CASSFDGGGDKQFF. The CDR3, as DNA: TGTGCCAGCAGCTTCGACGGGGGGGGCGATAAGCAGTTCTTC.

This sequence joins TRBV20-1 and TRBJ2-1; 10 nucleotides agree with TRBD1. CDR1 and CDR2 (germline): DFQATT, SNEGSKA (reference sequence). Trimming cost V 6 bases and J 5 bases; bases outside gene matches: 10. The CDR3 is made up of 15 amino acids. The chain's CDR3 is CSAPNRDRGNNEQFF. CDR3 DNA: TGCAGTGCGCCGAACCGGGACAGGGGTAACAATGAGCAGTTCTTC.

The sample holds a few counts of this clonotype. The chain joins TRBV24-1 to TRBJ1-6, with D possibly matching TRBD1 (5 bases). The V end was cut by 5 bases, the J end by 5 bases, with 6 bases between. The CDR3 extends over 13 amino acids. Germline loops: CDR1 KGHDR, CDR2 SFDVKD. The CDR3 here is CATSARDNSPLHF. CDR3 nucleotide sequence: TGTGCCACCAGTGCCAGGGATAATTCACCCCTCCACTTT.

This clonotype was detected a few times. CDR3: CASRTGHSSNEQFF. CDR3 DNA: TGTGCCAGTAGGACAGGGCATTCGTCCAATGAGCAGTTCTTC. The V and J genes are TRBV12-3 or TRBV12-4 and TRBJ2-1; 8 positions match TRBD1. J was trimmed by 6 bases and V by 9 bases; bases with no gene match: 10. The CDR3 loop spans 14 amino acids.

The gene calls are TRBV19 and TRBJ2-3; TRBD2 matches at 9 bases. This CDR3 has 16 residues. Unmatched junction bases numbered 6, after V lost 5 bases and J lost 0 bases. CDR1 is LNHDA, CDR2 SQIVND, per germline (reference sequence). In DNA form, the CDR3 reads TGTGCCAGTAGTGAACTAGCGGGCCTGAGCACAGATACGCAGTATTTT. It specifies CASSELAGLSTDTQYF.

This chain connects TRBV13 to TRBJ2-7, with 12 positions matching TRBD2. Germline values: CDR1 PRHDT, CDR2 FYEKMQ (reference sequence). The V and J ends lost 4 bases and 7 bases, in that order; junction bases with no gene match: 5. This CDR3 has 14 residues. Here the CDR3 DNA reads TGTGCCAGCAGCTCCGGACTAGCGGGGTTTGAGCAGTACTTC. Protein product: CASSSGLAGFEQYF.

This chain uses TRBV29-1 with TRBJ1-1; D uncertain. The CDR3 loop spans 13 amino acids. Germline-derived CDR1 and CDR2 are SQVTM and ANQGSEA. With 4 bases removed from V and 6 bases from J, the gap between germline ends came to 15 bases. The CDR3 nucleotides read TGCAGCGTTGTTGTCGACGTAGCGCCTGAAGCTTTCTTT. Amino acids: CSVVVDVAPEAFF.

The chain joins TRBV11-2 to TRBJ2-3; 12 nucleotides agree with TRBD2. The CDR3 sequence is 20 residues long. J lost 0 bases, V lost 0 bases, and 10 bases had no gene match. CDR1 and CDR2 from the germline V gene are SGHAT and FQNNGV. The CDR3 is CASSLEAGLAGLGSTDTQYF. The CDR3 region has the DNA TGTGCCAGCAGCTTAGAGGCAGGACTAGCGGGGCTCGGGAGCACAGATACGCAGTATTTT.